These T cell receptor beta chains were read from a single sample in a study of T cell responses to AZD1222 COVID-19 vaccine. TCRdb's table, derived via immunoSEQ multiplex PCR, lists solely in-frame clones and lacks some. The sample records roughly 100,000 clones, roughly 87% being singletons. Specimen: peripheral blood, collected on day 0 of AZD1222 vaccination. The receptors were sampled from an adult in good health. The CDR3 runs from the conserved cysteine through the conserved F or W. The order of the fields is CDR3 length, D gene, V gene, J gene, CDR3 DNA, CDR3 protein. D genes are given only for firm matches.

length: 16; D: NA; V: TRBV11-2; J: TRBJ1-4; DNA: TGTGCCAGCAGCTCTAACCGAGGACAGCCTAATGAAAAACTGTTTTTT; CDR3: CASSSNRGQPNEKLFF
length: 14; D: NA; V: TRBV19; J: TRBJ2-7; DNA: TGTGCCAGTAGTGGAGGGCGCGGGACCTACGAGCAGTACTTC; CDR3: CASSGGRGTYEQYF
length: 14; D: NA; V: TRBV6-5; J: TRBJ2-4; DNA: TGTGCCAGCGAAGATCAGCTAGCCAAAAACATTCAGTACTTC; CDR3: CASEDQLAKNIQYF
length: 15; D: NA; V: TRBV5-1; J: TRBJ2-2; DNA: TGCGCCAGCGCGACCGGGACTTTGAACACCGGGGAGCTGTTTTTT; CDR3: CASATGTLNTGELFF
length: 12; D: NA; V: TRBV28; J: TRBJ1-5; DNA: TGTGCCAGTTCGGTCGGCAATCAGCCCCAGCATTTT; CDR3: CASSVGNQPQHF
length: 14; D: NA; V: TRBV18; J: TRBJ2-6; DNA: TGTGCCAGCTCACCAGCGTCTGGGGCCAACGTCCTGACTTTC; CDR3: CASSPASGANVLTF
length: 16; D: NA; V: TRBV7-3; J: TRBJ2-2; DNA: TGTGCCAGCAGCTTAACTGGCGGGCGACGGACCGGGGAGCTGTTTTTT; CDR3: CASSLTGGRRTGELFF
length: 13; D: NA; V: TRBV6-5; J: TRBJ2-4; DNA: TGTGCCAGCAACGAACGGGGTTTGGTCATTCAGTACTTC; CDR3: CASNERGLVIQYF
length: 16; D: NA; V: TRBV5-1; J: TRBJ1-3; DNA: TGCGCCAGCAGCTCACAACCCAGTGACTCTGGAAACACCATATATTTT; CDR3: CASSSQPSDSGNTIYF
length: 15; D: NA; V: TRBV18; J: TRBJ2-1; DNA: TGTGCCAGCTCACCGGGTGGGGGTTCCTACAATGAGCAGTTCTTC; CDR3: CASSPGGGSYNEQFF
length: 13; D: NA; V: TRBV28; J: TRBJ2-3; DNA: TGTGCCAGCACGCCCGGGGCCACAGATACGCAGTATTTT; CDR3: CASTPGATDTQYF
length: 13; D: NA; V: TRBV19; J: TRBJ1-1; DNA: TGTGCCAGTGGGGCAGAGATGAACACTGAAGCTTTCTTT; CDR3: CASGAEMNTEAFF
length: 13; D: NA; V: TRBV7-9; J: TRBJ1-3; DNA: TGTGCCAGCAGCATTAGCTCTGGAAACACCATATATTTT; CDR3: CASSISSGNTIYF